A single sample gave rise to the 10 T cell receptor beta chains below, sequenced in a study of T cell changes during pregnancy in multiple sclerosis. Sequenced by immunoSEQ multiplex PCR; TCRdb stores in-frame clones only, minus some. The sample holds around 71,000 clones, about 92% seen once. The sequenced sample was peripheral blood, obtained in the third trimester of pregnancy. These receptors all stem from a female donor with multiple sclerosis, enrolled in a pregnancy study.

The chain recombines TRBV9 with TRBJ1-2; 11 positions match TRBD1. This CDR3 is built from 17 residues. Germline V gene data show CDR1 as SGDLS and CDR2 as YYNGEE. V dropped 3 bases and J dropped 3; count of bases not matched to a gene: 10. DNA for the CDR3: TGTGCCAGCAGCGCCCCACTGGGGGGACAGGGGGACTATGGCTACACCTTC. Translated, it gives CASSAPLGGQGDYGYTF.

V usage is TRBV5-1 and J usage is TRBJ2-1; 7 positions match TRBD2. V lost 5 bases, J lost 0 bases, and 8 bases stayed unmatched. The CDR3 is made up of 16 amino acids. CDR1 SGHRS and CDR2 YFSETQ come from the germline V gene. CDR3 sequence: CASRSERGDSYNEQFF. The CDR3, as DNA: TGCGCCAGCAGGTCGGAGCGGGGAGACTCCTACAATGAGCAGTTCTTC.

The chain combines TRBV9 with TRBJ2-7, with a weak D call TRBD2 (6 bases). Germline assignment: CDR1 SGDLS and CDR2 YYNGEE. This CDR3 contains 14 residues. Trimming stripped 3 bases from V and 6 bases from J, with 16 bases between. CDR3 in amino acids: CASSADSSVGEQYF. CDR3 DNA: TGTGCCAGCAGCGCCGACTCTAGCGTGGGCGAGCAGTACTTC.

The gene calls are TRBV6-1 and TRBJ2-5; D gene uncertain. This CDR3 spans 15 amino acids. Germline V lookup: CDR1 MNHNS, CDR2 SASEGT. V lost 10 bases and J 2 bases, leaving 20 bases between the germline ends. CDR3 nucleotide sequence: TGTGCCATCCAAGCCTTAGTCGTCGGGCAAGAGACCCAGTACTTC. Amino acids: CAIQALVVGQETQYF.

CDR3 sequence reads: CSARQETQYF. The CDR3 coding sequence is TGCAGTGCCAGGCAAGAGACCCAGTACTTC. The rearrangement links TRBV20-1 to TRBJ2-5, with D hard to call. Germline CDR1 is DFQATT and CDR2 is SNEGSKA (reference sequence). The CDR3 consists of 10 residues. V gave up 6 bases and J gave up 2 bases, with 4 bases separating them.

This chain connects TRBV11-3 to TRBJ2-7; maybe TRBD1 (6 bases). V was pared by 5 bases and J by 7 bases, with 18 bases between. Looked up from germline, CDR1 is SGHNT and CDR2 is YENEEA. The length of the CDR3 is 14 residues. CDR3 amino acids: CASSQGTGRGEQYF. As DNA, the CDR3 is TGTGCCAGCAGCCAGGGGACGGGCCGGGGAGAGCAGTACTTC.

The rearrangement links TRBV5-1 to TRBJ2-3; 12 nucleotides line up with TRBD2. Germline CDR1 SGHRS, CDR2 YFSETQ. The ends lost 4 bases at V and 0 bases at J; junction bases unmatched: 6. CDR3 size: 17 residues. The CDR3 bases are TGCGCCAGCAGCCGAACACTAGCGGGAGGTAGCACAGATACGCAGTATTTT. This gives the protein CASSRTLAGGSTDTQYF.

The chain has TRBV6-6 and TRBJ2-7; 8 bases are a match to TRBD2. This CDR3 is 16 amino acids long. The germline V gene has CDR1 MNHNY and CDR2 SVGAGI (reference sequence). V lost 0 bases, J lost 0 bases, and 4 bases stayed unmatched. Here the CDR3 reads CASSYSNSGASYEQYF. The CDR3, as DNA: TGTGCCAGCAGTTACTCGAATAGCGGGGCCTCCTACGAGCAGTACTTC.

Here the CDR3 DNA reads TGTGCCAGCACCCAATTAGCGGGCCTACAAGAGACCCAGTACTTC. Protein sequence: CASTQLAGLQETQYF. The chain couples TRBV7-7 to TRBJ2-5, with 7 bases matching TRBD2. The CDR3 consists of 15 residues. In germline, CDR1 is SSHAT, CDR2 FNYEAQ (reference sequence). V dropped 7 bases and J dropped 2; count of bases not matched to a gene: 10.

The chain combines TRBV4-3 with TRBJ2-7, with 7 bases identical to TRBD1. The germline gives CDR1 LGHNA, CDR2 YSLEER. V dropped 4 bases and J dropped 3; count of bases not matched to a gene: 9. This CDR3 is built from 15 residues. CDR3 DNA sequence: TGCGCCAGCAGCCGATTGACAGGGTCCGACTACGAGCAGTACTTC. It codes for CASSRLTGSDYEQYF.